The 6 T cell receptor beta chains reported below all come from one sample, sequenced in a study of read filtering for tumor transcriptome and immune sequencing. This library used roughly 370 ng RNA and molecular barcoded adaptors spanning alpha/delta and beta/gamma chains. In TCRdb, the reads were re-called with MiXCR into one record per CDR3 protein. Counted here are 20,000 or so distinct CDR3 sequences, less than 25% occurring once; the ten biggest clones make up about 51%. The sequencing sample was made of a population of CD138-negative cells sorted from bone marrow. The source of these receptors is a donor aged 40 or over with multiple myeloma.

This clonotype was observed at least ten times. This sequence joins TRBV5-1 and TRBJ2-3; possible D gene TRBD1, 5 bases. Germline CDR1 reads SGHRS; CDR2 reads YFSETQ. Trimming shortened V by 5 bases and J by 4 bases, and 17 bases separated the two germline ends. The CDR3 is 15 residues long. CDR3 residues: CASRPGHPGADTQYF. The CDR3, as DNA: TGCGCCAGCAGACCCGGACACCCGGGCGCAGATACGCAGTATTTT.

This clonotype has more than one count but fewer than ten. The chain uses TRBV7-3 and TRBJ2-7; 10 nucleotides agree with TRBD1. V trimming: 2 bases; J trimming: 2 bases; junction bases outside the gene matches: 0. Germline CDR1 and CDR2: SGHTA and FQGTGA. The CDR3 is made up of 14 amino acids. Here the CDR3 reads CASSLGQGAYEQYF. The CDR3 DNA reads TGTGCCAGCAGCTTAGGACAGGGGGCCTACGAGCAGTACTTC.

In this sample, this clonotype is medium-sized. The rearrangement uses TRBV27 and TRBJ2-2; D is ambiguous. V was shortened by 3 bases and J by 7 bases, with 12 bases between the two germline ends. Germline CDR1 is MNHEY and CDR2 is SMNVEV (reference sequence). The CDR3 totals 14 residues. The CDR3, as DNA: TGTGCCAGCAGTTTTATTTGGGCAGGCGGGGAGCTGTTTTTT. Translated: CASSFIWAGGELFF.

This clonotype occurred many times. The rearrangement joins TRBV5-1 to TRBJ2-1; 7 nucleotides agree with TRBD2. From germline, CDR1 is SGHRS and CDR2 YFSETQ. This CDR3 region has 15 residues. V dropped 0 bases and J dropped 4; count of bases not matched to a gene: 4. DNA for the CDR3: TGCGCCAGCAGCTTGGGTGGCGGGGGTTACAATGAGCAGTTCTTC. This translates into CASSLGGGGYNEQFF.

Of note for this clonotype: A single base separates this from a much larger clone, so it may be a read error. The chain employs TRBV7-2 and TRBJ2-3; TRBD2 aligns across 11 bases. This CDR3 is built from 17 residues. Germline V gene sequence: CDR1 SGHTA, CDR2 FQGNSA. DNA of the CDR3: TGTGCCAGCAGCCCGTTAGCGGGGGGGCTCCCCACAGATACGCAGTGTTTT. This encodes CASSPLAGGLPTDTQCF.

This clonotype appeared many times. V gene TRBV5-1 combines with J gene TRBJ2-3; TRBD2 might be the D (5 bases). Trimming removed 4 bases from V and 3 bases from J, with 9 bases in between. Germline-derived CDR1 and CDR2 are SGHRS and YFSETQ. This CDR3 spans 13 amino acids. The CDR3 loop reads CASSLTGTDTQYF. CDR3 DNA: TGCGCCAGCAGCCTCACGGGGACAGATACGCAGTATTTT.